Shown below are 17 T cell receptor beta chains from a single sample sequenced in a study of OX40 agonist ivuxolimab in advanced cancers. The repertoire was sequenced with immunoSEQ multiplex PCR; TCRdb's copy has only in-frame clones and lacks some. The sample shows tens of thousands of clones, around four fifths of them seen only once. Here the sequenced sample was CD4+ or CD8+ T cells sorted from blood, taken in a trial of the OX40 agonist ivuxolimab. The source is an adult with an advanced solid tumor such as melanoma, head and neck, liver or kidney cancer.

This clone has just a few counts. This chain joins TRBV2 and TRBJ1-1; D may be TRBD1 (6 bases). This CDR3 is built from 13 residues. V was cut by 4 bases and J by 5 bases, with 11 bases left in between. CDR1 and CDR2 from the germline V gene are SNHLY and FYNNEI. CDR3 in DNA: TGTGCCAGCAGTGGAACCGGGACAACTGAAGCTTTCTTT. Amino acid sequence: CASSGTGTTEAFF. Supplemented by reference TRBV2 and TRBJ1-1, the full variable domain reads EPEVTQTPSHQVTQMGQEVILRCVPISNHLYFYWYRQILGQKVEFLVSFYNNEISEKSEIFDDQFSVERPDGSNFTLKIRSTKLEDSAMYFCASSGTGTTEAFFGQGTRLTVV.

This clone was found a few times. The genes are TRBV2 and TRBJ2-7, with 13 nucleotides matching TRBD2. This CDR3 spans 15 amino acids. CDR1 is SNHLY and CDR2 is FYNNEI in the germline V gene. With 7 bases clipped from V and 7 bases from J, the junction kept 10 bases outside the gene matches. The CDR3 DNA reads TGTGCCAGCACAGGGACTAGCGGGACGACACGGGAGCAGTACTTC. Translation: CASTGTSGTTREQYF.

V usage is TRBV7-9 and J usage is TRBJ2-3; D unclear. The CDR3 sequence is 15 residues long. CDR1 is SEHNR, CDR2 FQNEAQ, per germline (reference sequence). The V end lost 5 bases, the J end lost 1 base, and 13 bases lay between the germline ends. CDR3 sequence: CASSQDQLGTDTQYF. Written as DNA, the CDR3 is TGTGCCAGCAGCCAGGACCAACTTGGCACAGATACGCAGTATTTT. The whole variable domain, remainder taken from reference TRBV7-9 and TRBJ2-3, is DTGVSQNPRHKITKRGQNVTFRCDPISEHNRLYWYRQTLGQGPEFLTYFQNEAQLEKSRLLSDRFSAERPKGSFSTLEIQRTEQGDSAMYLCASSQDQLGTDTQYFGPGTRLTVL.

This clone was counted only a few times. The V call is TRBV29-1, the J call TRBJ2-1; D call uncertain. V dropped 4 bases and J dropped 8 bases, with 12 bases sitting between them. The germline CDR1 and CDR2 sequences are SQVTM and ANQGSEA. The CDR3 extends over 12 amino acids. As DNA, the CDR3 is TGCAGCGTTGGGGTAGGTAGGGATGAGCAGTTCTTC. As protein: CSVGVGRDEQFF.

The chain links TRBV10-1 to TRBJ1-1; D is undetermined. Germline V lookup: CDR1 WNHNN, CDR2 SYGVQD (reference sequence). V lost 0 bases and J lost 2, with 10 bases in between. The CDR3 consists of 15 residues. The DNA of the CDR3 is TGCGCCAGCAGTGAGTCAACGGCAGGAAACACTGAAGCTTTCTTT. This gives the protein CASSESTAGNTEAFF.

This clone was counted once. The J gene is TRBJ2-2, the V gene TRBV7-8, with D possibly TRBD2 on 6 matching bases. The V end lost 5 bases, the J end lost 4 bases, and 11 bases lay between the germline ends. The germline gives CDR1 SGHVS, CDR2 FQNEAQ. CDR3 length: 14 amino acids. The DNA for the CDR3 is TGTGCCAGCAGCGGGGGAGGTAGCACCGGGGAGCTGTTTTTT. Translated, it gives CASSGGGSTGELFF.

This clone showed up just once. V and J are TRBV7-2 and TRBJ1-2; tentatively, D is TRBD1 (5 bases). This CDR3 spans 15 amino acids. CDR1 and CDR2 from the germline V gene are SGHTA and FQGNSA. The V and J ends lost 3 bases and 1 base respectively, with 12 bases between them. The CDR3 nucleotides are TGTGCCAGCAGCTTCAGACAGTTGGTTAACTATGGCTACACCTTC. Its translation is CASSFRQLVNYGYTF.

The chain is built from TRBV7-8 and TRBJ1-3; TRBD1 aligns across 11 bases. The germline V gene encodes CDR1 SGHVS and CDR2 FQNEAQ. There are 15 residues in the CDR3. J was trimmed by 4 bases and V by 5 bases; bases with no gene match: 4. CDR3 sequence: CASSLGTGGGNTIYF. DNA of the CDR3: TGTGCCAGCAGCCTCGGGACAGGGGGAGGAAACACCATATATTTT.

The rearrangement joins TRBV6-5 to TRBJ1-5; D is unresolved. Trimming took off 2 bases at V and 3 bases at J, with 5 bases between the two ends. The CDR3 length is 13 residues. Germline CDR1 MNHEY, CDR2 SVGAGI. The CDR3 sequence is CASSYQSNQPQHF. In DNA, the CDR3 is TGTGCCAGCAGTTACCAGTCCAATCAGCCCCAGCATTTT.

The V call is TRBV5-1, the J call TRBJ2-5; weak D call: TRBD1 (5 bases). The last part of the DNA fits TRBJ2-7 better; the J call may be wrong. The germline V gene has CDR1 SGHRS and CDR2 YFSETQ. The CDR3 covers 16 residues. CDR3 residues: CASSYTSGLGSYEQYF. In DNA, the CDR3 is TGCGCCAGCAGCTACACGTCAGGGTTGGGATCCTACGAGCAGTACTTC.

The genes are TRBV29-1 and TRBJ2-3; TRBD2 aligns across 8 bases. The CDR3 covers 15 residues. Germline values: CDR1 SQVTM, CDR2 ANQGSEA. V gave up 0 bases and J gave up 6 bases; unmatched junction bases: 8. The CDR3 DNA reads as TGCAGCGTTGAAGACGCAGCGGGAGTGGCGGATACGCAGTATTTT. Translated: CSVEDAAGVADTQYF.

V gene TRBV4-1 combines with J gene TRBJ1-1; D is unresolved. The germline CDR1 and CDR2 sequences are MGHRA and YSYEKL. This CDR3 region has 15 residues. Trimming stripped 1 base from V and 5 bases from J, with 14 bases between. This CDR3 is CASSQVVTLGTEAFF. In nucleotides, the CDR3 is TGCGCCAGCAGCCAAGTGGTTACGTTGGGGACTGAAGCTTTCTTT.

In DNA form, the CDR3 reads TGTGCCAGCAGCCCTATAGCGGGGACCCAGTACTTC. This translates into CASSPIAGTQYF. The chain links TRBV11-2 to TRBJ2-5, with 7 positions matching TRBD2. The germline gives CDR1 SGHAT, CDR2 FQNNGV. The CDR3 loop spans 12 amino acids. V shed 5 bases and J 7 bases; nucleotides not matched to a gene: 4.

By share, this clone ranks as medium-sized (0.01 to 0.1%). The chain carries TRBV4-1 and TRBJ1-4, with D possibly TRBD1 on 5 matching bases. V gave up 0 bases and J gave up 10 bases, with 15 bases separating them. Germline values: CDR1 MGHRA, CDR2 YSYEKL. The CDR3 is 15 amino acids. CDR3 in amino acids: CASSQEGRAGGKLFF. CDR3 coding DNA: TGCGCCAGCAGCCAAGAGGGCAGGGCTGGCGGAAAACTGTTTTTT.

The rearrangement joins TRBV7-6 to TRBJ1-2; D may be TRBD1 (6 bases). This CDR3 has 11 amino acids. V was cut by 5 bases and J by 9 bases, with 10 bases left in between. Per the germline V gene, CDR1 is SGHVS and CDR2 is FNYEAQ. The CDR3 loop reads CASSPGTSYTF. In nucleotides, the CDR3 is TGTGCCAGCAGCCCCGGGACAAGCTACACCTTC.

This sequence joins TRBV2 and TRBJ1-1; no definite D call. The germline V gene encodes CDR1 SNHLY and CDR2 FYNNEI. There are 14 residues in the CDR3. V lost 4 bases and J lost 1, with 10 bases in between. In DNA form, the CDR3 reads TGTGCCAGCAGTGGTGTAGGGCCGAACACTGAAGCTTTCTTT. This encodes CASSGVGPNTEAFF.

The chain employs TRBV19 and TRBJ2-7, with 8 bases lining up with TRBD1. V gave up 3 bases and J gave up 2 bases; unmatched junction bases: 9. Germline loops: CDR1 LNHDA, CDR2 SQIVND (reference sequence). The CDR3 length is 16 residues. CDR3 protein: CASSIRTGQDPYEQYF. The CDR3 region has the DNA TGTGCCAGTAGTATCCGGACAGGGCAAGATCCCTACGAGCAGTACTTC.